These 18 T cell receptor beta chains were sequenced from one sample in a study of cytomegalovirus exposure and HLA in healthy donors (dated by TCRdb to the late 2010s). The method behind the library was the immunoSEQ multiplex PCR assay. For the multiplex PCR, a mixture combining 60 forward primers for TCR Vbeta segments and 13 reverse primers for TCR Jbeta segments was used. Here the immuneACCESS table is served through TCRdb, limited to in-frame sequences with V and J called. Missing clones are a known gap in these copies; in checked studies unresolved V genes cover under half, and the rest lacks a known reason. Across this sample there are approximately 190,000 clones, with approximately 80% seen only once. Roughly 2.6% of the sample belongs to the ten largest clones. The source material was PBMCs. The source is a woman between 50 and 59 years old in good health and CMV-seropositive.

CDR3 DNA: TGTGCCAGCTCACCAGTGTCAAGCAATCAGCCCCAGCATTTT. Amino acids: CASSPVSSNQPQHF. The chain has TRBV18 and TRBJ1-5; D uncertain. The germline V gene encodes CDR1 KGHSH and CDR2 LQKENI. Trimming left V 2 bases short and J 1 base short, with 6 bases between. This CDR3 has 14 residues.

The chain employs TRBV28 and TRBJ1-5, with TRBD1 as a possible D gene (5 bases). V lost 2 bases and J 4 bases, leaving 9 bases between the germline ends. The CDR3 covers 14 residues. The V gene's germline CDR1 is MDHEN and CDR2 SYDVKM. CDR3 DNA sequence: TGTGCCAGCAGTTTACCCAAGGGGAATCAGCCCCAGCATTTT. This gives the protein CASSLPKGNQPQHF.

CDR3 sequence reads: CASSERGGEFYGYTF. The CDR3 region has the DNA TGTGCCAGCAGCGAACGGGGGGGCGAATTCTATGGCTACACCTTC. The J gene is TRBJ1-2, the V gene TRBV2; D is possibly TRBD1 (6 bases). There are 15 residues in the CDR3. V was trimmed by 6 bases and J by 4 bases, leaving 18 bases between them. Per germline, CDR1 SNHLY and CDR2 FYNNEI.

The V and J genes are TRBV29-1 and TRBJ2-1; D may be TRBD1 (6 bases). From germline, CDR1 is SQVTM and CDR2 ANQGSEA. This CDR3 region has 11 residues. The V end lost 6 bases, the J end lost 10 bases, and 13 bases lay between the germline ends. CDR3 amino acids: CSVNREREQFF. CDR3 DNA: TGCAGCGTCAACAGGGAGAGAGAGCAGTTCTTC.

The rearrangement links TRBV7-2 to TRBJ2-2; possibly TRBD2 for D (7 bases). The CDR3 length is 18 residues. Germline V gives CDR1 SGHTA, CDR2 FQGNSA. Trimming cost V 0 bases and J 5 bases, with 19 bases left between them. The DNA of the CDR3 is TGTGCCAGCAGCTTAGCCCCCACGTGGGAGGGGGAAACCGGGGAGCTGTTTTTT. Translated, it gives CASSLAPTWEGETGELFF.

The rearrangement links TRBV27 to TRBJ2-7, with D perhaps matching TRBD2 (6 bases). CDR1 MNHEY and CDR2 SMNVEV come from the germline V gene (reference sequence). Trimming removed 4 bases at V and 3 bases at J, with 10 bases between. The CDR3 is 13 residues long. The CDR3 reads CASSSGTLYEQYF. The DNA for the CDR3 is TGTGCCAGCAGTTCCGGGACTCTCTACGAGCAGTACTTC.

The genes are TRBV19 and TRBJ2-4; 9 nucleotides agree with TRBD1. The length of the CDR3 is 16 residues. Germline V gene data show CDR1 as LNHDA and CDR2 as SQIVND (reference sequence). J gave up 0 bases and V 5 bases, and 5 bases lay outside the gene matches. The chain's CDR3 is CASSPGQGIAKNIQYF. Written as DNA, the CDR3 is TGTGCCAGTAGTCCCGGACAGGGGATAGCCAAAAACATTCAGTACTTC.

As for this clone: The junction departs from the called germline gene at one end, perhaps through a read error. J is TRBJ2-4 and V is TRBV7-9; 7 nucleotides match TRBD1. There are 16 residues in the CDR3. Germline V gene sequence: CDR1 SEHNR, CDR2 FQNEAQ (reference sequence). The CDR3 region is CASSQDAGEGANIQYF. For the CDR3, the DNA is TGCGCCAGCAGCCAAGATGCAGGCGAGGGGGCAAACATTCAGTACTTC.

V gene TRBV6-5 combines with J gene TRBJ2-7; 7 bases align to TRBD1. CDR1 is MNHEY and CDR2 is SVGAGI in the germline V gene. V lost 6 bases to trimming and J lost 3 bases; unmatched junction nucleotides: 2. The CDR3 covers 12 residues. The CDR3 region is CASSWDSYEQYF. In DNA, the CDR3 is TGTGCCAGCAGCTGGGACAGCTACGAGCAGTACTTC.

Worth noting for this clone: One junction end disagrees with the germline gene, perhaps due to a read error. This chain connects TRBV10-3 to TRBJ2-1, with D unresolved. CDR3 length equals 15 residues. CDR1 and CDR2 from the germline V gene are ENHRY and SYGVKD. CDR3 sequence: CASSLVRSSYNEQFF. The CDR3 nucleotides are TGTGCCAGCAGTTTAGTACGTAGCTCCTACAATGAGCAGTTCTTC.

CDR3 in amino acids: CASSLWGLRDTGELFF. The CDR3, as DNA: TGTGCCAGCAGCTTATGGGGCCTTAGAGACACCGGGGAGCTGTTTTTT. The rearrangement joins TRBV7-3 to TRBJ2-2; TRBD1 is a possible D gene (5 bases). Trimming cost V 2 bases and J 3 bases, with 13 bases left between them. Germline CDR1 reads SGHTA; CDR2 reads FQGTGA. CDR3 length: 16 amino acids.

Here the CDR3 reads CASSQSAGPNYGYTF. The CDR3, as DNA: TGTGCCAGCTCACAAAGTGCAGGGCCTAACTATGGCTACACCTTC. The V and J genes are TRBV18 and TRBJ1-2; tentative D call: TRBD1 (5 bases). The CDR3 has 15 residues. The germline CDR1 and CDR2 sequences are KGHSH and LQKENI. Trimming took 4 bases from V and 0 from J, leaving 12 bases between them.

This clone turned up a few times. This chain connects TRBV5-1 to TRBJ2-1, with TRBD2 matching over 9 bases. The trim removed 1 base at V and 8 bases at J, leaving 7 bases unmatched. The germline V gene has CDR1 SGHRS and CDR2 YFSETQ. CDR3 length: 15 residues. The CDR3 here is CASSLSGGNLDEQFF. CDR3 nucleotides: TGCGCCAGCAGCTTGAGCGGGGGGAACTTGGATGAGCAGTTCTTC.

The chain's CDR3 is CASSDRVSYEQYF. CDR3 DNA: TGCGCCAGCAGCGACAGGGTGTCTTACGAGCAGTACTTC. This chain connects TRBV4-1 to TRBJ2-7; 7 bases map to TRBD1. The CDR3 is 13 residues long. Germline-derived CDR1 and CDR2 are MGHRA and YSYEKL. V lost 5 bases and J lost 4; bases outside the gene matches: 5.

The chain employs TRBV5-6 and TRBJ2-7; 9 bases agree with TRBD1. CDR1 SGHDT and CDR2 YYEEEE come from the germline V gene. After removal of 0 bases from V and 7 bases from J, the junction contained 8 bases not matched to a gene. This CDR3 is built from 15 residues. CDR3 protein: CASSLALTGGWEQYF. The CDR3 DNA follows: TGTGCCAGCAGCTTGGCTCTGACAGGGGGGTGGGAGCAGTACTTC.

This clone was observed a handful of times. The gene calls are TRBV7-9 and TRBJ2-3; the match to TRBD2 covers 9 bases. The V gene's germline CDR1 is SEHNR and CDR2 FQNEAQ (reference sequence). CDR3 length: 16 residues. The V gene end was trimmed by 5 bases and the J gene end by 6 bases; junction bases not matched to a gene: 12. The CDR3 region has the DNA TGTGCCAGCAGCCCTCAGCGGGGGGCCCTTATGGATACGCAGTATTTT. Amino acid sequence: CASSPQRGALMDTQYF.

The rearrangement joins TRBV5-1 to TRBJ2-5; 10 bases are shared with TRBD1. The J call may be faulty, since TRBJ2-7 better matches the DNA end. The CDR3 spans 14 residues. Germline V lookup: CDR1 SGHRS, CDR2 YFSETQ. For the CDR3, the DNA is TGCGCCAGCAGCTTGGGACAGGGGGCAAACGAGCAGTACTTC. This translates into CASSLGQGANEQYF.

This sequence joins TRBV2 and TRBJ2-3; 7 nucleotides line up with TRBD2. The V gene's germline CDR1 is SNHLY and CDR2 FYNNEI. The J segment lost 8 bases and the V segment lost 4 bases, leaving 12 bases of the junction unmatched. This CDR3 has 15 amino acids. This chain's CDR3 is CASSAAGGGVGTQYF. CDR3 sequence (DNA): TGTGCCAGCAGTGCCGCAGGCGGGGGTGTCGGTACGCAGTATTTT.